This T cell receptor (beta chain) was sequenced for a study of T-cell reconstitution after alpha-beta-depleted transplantation in children. This CDR3 spans 13 amino acids. Trimming removed 4 bases at V and 11 bases at J, with 16 bases between. Germline V gene data show CDR1 as SGHDT and CDR2 as YYEEEE. Unique molecular identifiers were incorporated when the TCRbeta library was constructed. TCRdb processed the PCR reads anew with MiXCR; each CDR3 protein has one entry. The data hold fewer than 550,000 distinct CDR3 sequences, with approximately 10% observed a single time. The chain carries TRBV5-6 and TRBJ1-5; D is ambiguous. Specimen: PBMCs from the stem cell graft donor, collected from the stem cell graft. This sequence was found in a human donor who donated a stem cell graft to a child with acute myeloid leukemia. The CDR3 spells CASSPQPKGAQHF. CDR3 DNA sequence: TGTGCCAGCAGCCCCCAACCCAAAGGCGCCCAGCATTTT.